Below are 23 T cell receptor beta chains sequenced from a single sample in a study of monozygotic twins with inflammatory bowel disease. TCRdb reprocessed the 5' RACE reads and keeps a single row for each CDR3 protein, giving no DNA. This sample contains fewer than 450,000 distinct CDR3 sequences. The sequenced material came from blood. The receptors were gathered from a human donor with ulcerative colitis or Crohn's disease, or a healthy co-twin of an affected twin (not recorded which).

The chain links TRBV19 to TRBJ2-1. The CDR3 runs to 14 residues. Looked up from germline, CDR1 is LNHDA and CDR2 is SQIVND (reference sequence). CDR3 in amino acids: CATERRGSYNEQFF.

This chain uses TRBV15 with TRBJ1-2; TCRdb selects TRBD1, and the lack of DNA leaves this call unchecked. Germline V gives CDR1 LNHNV, CDR2 YYDKDF (reference sequence). This CDR3 is 17 amino acids long. The CDR3 sequence: CATSRRQGQGALYGYTF.

The CDR3 spells CASSQHNSPLHF. The rearrangement joins TRBV3-1 to TRBJ1-6. CDR3 length: 12 residues. Germline CDR1 reads LGHDT; CDR2 reads YNNKEL (reference sequence).

This rearrangement joins TRBV20-1 to TRBJ2-1; the TCRdb call, TRBD1, lacks DNA for checking. The CDR3 loop spans 13 amino acids. Germline CDR1 and CDR2: DFQATT and SNEGSKA (reference sequence). The CDR3 protein is CSARRDLNNEQFF.

The V call is TRBV4-2, the J call TRBJ2-2; the TCRdb D gene call, TRBD1, has no DNA to confirm it. Germline-derived CDR1 and CDR2 are LGHNA and YNFKEQ. The CDR3 extends over 18 amino acids. CDR3 protein: CASSPHGGKGARTGELFF.

The CDR3 spells CASSDQDRGWYGYTF. This rearrangement joins TRBV2 to TRBJ1-2; TCRdb selects TRBD1, and the lack of DNA leaves this call unchecked. CDR3 size: 15 residues. Germline V gives CDR1 SNHLY, CDR2 FYNNEI.

The J gene is TRBJ2-5, the V gene TRBV5-1. The CDR3 loop spans 13 amino acids. Germline V gene lookup returns CDR1 SGHRS and CDR2 YFSETQ. The CDR3 is CASSLEGFETQYF.

The CDR3 loop reads CASSPFGVPNTGELFF. The chain employs TRBV18 and TRBJ2-2; the D call from TCRdb, TRBD1, cannot be confirmed without DNA. Germline V gives CDR1 KGHSH, CDR2 LQKENI. This CDR3 contains 16 residues.

This chain's CDR3 is CASSFIGDRGNPSSYEQYF. The J gene is TRBJ2-7, the V gene TRBV5-1; the D gene TCRdb calls, TRBD1, cannot be checked with no DNA. Germline values: CDR1 SGHRS, CDR2 YFSETQ. The CDR3 is made up of 19 amino acids. Looking up the rest from reference TRBV5-1 and TRBJ2-7 gives the full variable domain: KAGVTQTPRYLIKTRGQQVTLSCSPISGHRSVSWYQQTPGQGLQFLFEYFSETQRNKGNFPGRFSGRQFSNSRSEMNVSTLELGDSALYLCASSFIGDRGNPSSYEQYFGPGTRLTVT.

The CDR3 sequence: CSVALGVNTDTQYF. The chain has TRBV29-1 and TRBJ2-3; TCRdb designates TRBD2, a call that cannot be tested without DNA. Germline-derived CDR1 and CDR2 are SQVTM and ANQGSEA. The CDR3 extends over 14 amino acids.

This chain connects TRBV19 to TRBJ1-2. Germline loops: CDR1 LNHDA, CDR2 SQIVND (reference sequence). The CDR3 has 12 residues. CDR3 amino acids: CASIYGSYGYTF.

The V gene is TRBV14, the J gene TRBJ2-2. This CDR3 region has 14 residues. From germline, CDR1 is SGHDN and CDR2 FVKESK. The CDR3 loop is CASSQRLNTGELFF. Combining the CDR3 with reference TRBV14 and TRBJ2-2 gives the whole variable domain EAGVTQFPSHSVIEKGQTVTLRCDPISGHDNLYWYRRVMGKEIKFLLHFVKESKQDESGMPNNRFLAERTGGTYSTLKVQPAELEDSGVYFCASSQRLNTGELFFGEGSRLTVL.

This chain connects TRBV5-6 to TRBJ1-3; TCRdb gives TRBD1 as the D gene, but with no DNA this cannot be confirmed. Germline lookup yields CDR1 SGHDT and CDR2 YYEEEE. The CDR3 is 17 residues long. CDR3 sequence: CASRDGGTVRSGNTIYF.

This chain uses TRBV7-2 with TRBJ2-7; the TCRdb call, TRBD1, lacks DNA for checking. This CDR3 has 15 residues. Germline V gene lookup returns CDR1 SGHTA and CDR2 FQGNSA. CDR3 amino acids: CASRPGPSNSYEQYF.

The chain couples TRBV6-6 to TRBJ1-2; TCRdb names TRBD1, which stays unverified in the absence of DNA. Germline V CDR1 and CDR2: MNHNY, SVGAGI (reference sequence). CDR3 size: 13 residues. The CDR3 sequence is CASSGGESYGYTF.

This chain uses TRBV24-1 with TRBJ2-5; checking the TCRdb D call of TRBD1 is not possible without DNA. The CDR3 is 16 amino acids. The V gene's germline CDR1 is KGHDR and CDR2 SFDVKD. The CDR3 here is CATSDHGTAHQETQYF.

The chain employs TRBV5-1 and TRBJ2-2. This CDR3 has 13 residues. Germline CDR1 SGHRS, CDR2 YFSETQ. CDR3 sequence reads: CASSFSYTGELFF. Filled out from reference TRBV5-1 and TRBJ2-2, the complete variable domain reads KAGVTQTPRYLIKTRGQQVTLSCSPISGHRSVSWYQQTPGQGLQFLFEYFSETQRNKGNFPGRFSGRQFSNSRSEMNVSTLELGDSALYLCASSFSYTGELFFGEGSRLTVL.

The chain employs TRBV5-6 and TRBJ1-1; TCRdb reports TRBD1, a call that lacks DNA to check it against. The V gene's germline CDR1 is SGHDT and CDR2 YYEEEE. CDR3 size: 13 residues. The chain's CDR3 is CASRDGQTTQAFF. Looking up the rest from reference TRBV5-6 and TRBJ1-1 gives the full variable domain: DAGVTQSPTHLIKTRGQQVTLRCSPKSGHDTVSWYQQALGQGPQFIFQYYEEEERQRGNFPDRFSGHQFPNYSSELNVNALLLGDSALYLCASRDGQTTQAFFGQGTRLTVV.

The chain carries TRBV7-9 and TRBJ1-1. CDR3 length: 15 amino acids. In germline, CDR1 is SEHNR, CDR2 FQNEAQ (reference sequence). CDR3: CASSSTAGQNTEAFF. The full variable domain, its missing parts supplied by reference TRBV7-9 and TRBJ1-1, is DTGVSQNPRHKITKRGQNVTFRCDPISEHNRLYWYRQTLGQGPEFLTYFQNEAQLEKSRLLSDRFSAERPKGSFSTLEIQRTEQGDSAMYLCASSSTAGQNTEAFFGQGTRLTVV.

The V gene is TRBV27, the J gene TRBJ1-4; TCRdb proposes TRBD1, but this gene call is untestable without DNA. CDR1 is MNHEY and CDR2 is SMNVEV in the germline V gene (reference sequence). The CDR3 is made up of 14 amino acids. The chain's CDR3 is CASSAQGTNEKLFF.

The V gene is TRBV29-1, the J gene TRBJ1-3. The germline gives CDR1 SQVTM, CDR2 ANQGSEA. The CDR3 contains 14 residues. CDR3 region: CSVEEGNSGNTIYF.

This CDR3 reads CASSFASSYNVQFF. V is TRBV7-3 and J is TRBJ2-1. CDR3 length: 14 amino acids. Germline-derived CDR1 and CDR2 are SGHTA and FQGTGA.

The genes are TRBV12-3 or TRBV12-4 and TRBJ1-3. The CDR3 contains 14 residues. The CDR3 here is CASSPQSSGNTIYF.